The 8 T cell receptor beta chains below were found in one sample sequenced in a study of blood T cell repertoires in COVID-19. Generated by immunoSEQ multiplex PCR, the TCRdb table keeps only in-frame clones and is missing some. The table has 150,000 to 200,000 clones, about 87% seen once; the top ten hold just under 4%. The sample consisted of peripheral blood. Receptor source: a woman aged 55-70 years who had recovered from COVID-19.

V usage is TRBV3-1 (or the pseudogene TRBV3-2) and J usage is TRBJ2-3; D might be TRBD2 (5 bases). V dropped 1 base and J dropped 6 bases, with 17 bases sitting between them. The CDR3 has 16 amino acids. Per germline, CDR1 LGHDT and CDR2 YNNKEL (reference sequence). As DNA, the CDR3 is TGTGCCAGCAGCCAAGGCTATGGCAGGTGGGAGGATACGCAGTATTTT. The encoded protein is CASSQGYGRWEDTQYF.

The V and J genes are TRBV2 and TRBJ2-5; D is uncertain. CDR3 length: 16 residues. Germline V CDR1 and CDR2: SNHLY, FYNNEI. The germline V and J ends were trimmed by 4 bases and 5 bases, with 20 bases remaining between them. The CDR3 nucleotides read TGTGCCAGCAGTGCCGGCTGGGCAGGCGCGTGGGAGACCCAGTACTTC. This translates into CASSAGWAGAWETQYF.

V is TRBV5-4 and J is TRBJ2-1; TRBD2 matches at 10 bases. Germline CDR1 reads SGHNT; CDR2 reads YYREEE (reference sequence). J was trimmed by 6 bases and V by 1 base; bases with no gene match: 4. CDR3 length equals 15 residues. The CDR3 reads CASSLQAGGLNEQFF. DNA for the CDR3: TGTGCCAGCAGCTTGCAAGCGGGGGGGCTCAATGAGCAGTTCTTC.

The rearrangement links TRBV2 to TRBJ2-2; TRBD2 matches 8 bases. CDR3 size: 14 residues. Germline loops: CDR1 SNHLY, CDR2 FYNNEI. V shed 3 bases and J 4 bases; nucleotides not matched to a gene: 1. This chain's CDR3 is CASSDGGVTGELFF. The CDR3 DNA sequence: TGTGCCAGCAGTGACGGGGGGGTCACCGGGGAGCTGTTTTTT.

V is TRBV24-1 and J is TRBJ1-6; D not resolved. V was clipped by 1 base and J by 6 bases, with 9 bases between them. CDR1 is KGHDR, CDR2 SFDVKD, per germline. This CDR3 comprises 15 residues. The CDR3 DNA follows: TGTGCCACCAGTGATTTTGCAGGCACTAATTCACCCCTCCACTTT. Its protein is CATSDFAGTNSPLHF.

The J gene is TRBJ2-1, the V gene TRBV11-2; D is ambiguous. Germline V lookup: CDR1 SGHAT, CDR2 FQNNGV. V was clipped by 1 base and J by 10 bases, with 8 bases between them. The CDR3 has 12 amino acids. In DNA, the CDR3 is TGTGCCAGCAGCTTAGTAGCTACAGAGCAGTTCTTC. Its translation: CASSLVATEQFF.

This clone has only one observation. The V call is TRBV9, the J call TRBJ2-7; 7 nucleotides align to TRBD2. J gave up 3 bases and V 1 base, and 4 bases lay outside the gene matches. Germline CDR1 and CDR2: SGDLS and YYNGEE. The length of the CDR3 is 14 residues. The CDR3 sequence is CASSVNPSGYEQYF. DNA of the CDR3: TGTGCCAGCAGCGTAAATCCTAGCGGCTACGAGCAGTACTTC.

The genes are TRBV18 and TRBJ1-5, with a tentative D call TRBD1 (6 bases). V gave up 5 bases and J gave up 0 bases, with 11 bases separating them. The CDR3 extends over 15 amino acids. Germline CDR1 KGHSH, CDR2 LQKENI. CDR3 in amino acids: CASSAGQSSNQPQHF. The CDR3 DNA follows: TGTGCCAGCTCAGCCGGACAGAGTAGCAATCAGCCCCAGCATTTT.